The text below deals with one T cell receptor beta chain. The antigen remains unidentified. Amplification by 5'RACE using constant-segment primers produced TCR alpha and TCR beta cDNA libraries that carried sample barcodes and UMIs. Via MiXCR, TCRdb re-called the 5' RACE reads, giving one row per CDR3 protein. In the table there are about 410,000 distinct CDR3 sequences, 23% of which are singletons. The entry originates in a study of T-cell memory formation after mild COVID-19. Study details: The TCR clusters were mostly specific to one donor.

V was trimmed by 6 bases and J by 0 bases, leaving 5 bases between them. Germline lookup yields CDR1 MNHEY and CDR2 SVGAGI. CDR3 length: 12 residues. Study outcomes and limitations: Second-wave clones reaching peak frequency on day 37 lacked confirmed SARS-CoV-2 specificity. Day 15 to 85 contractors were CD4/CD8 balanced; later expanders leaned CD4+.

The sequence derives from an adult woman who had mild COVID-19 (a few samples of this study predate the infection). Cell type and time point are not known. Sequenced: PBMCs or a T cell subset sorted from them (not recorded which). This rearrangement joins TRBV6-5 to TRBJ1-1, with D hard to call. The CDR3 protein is CASRNMNTEAFF. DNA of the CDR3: TGTGCCAGCAGAAATATGAACACTGAAGCTTTCTTT.